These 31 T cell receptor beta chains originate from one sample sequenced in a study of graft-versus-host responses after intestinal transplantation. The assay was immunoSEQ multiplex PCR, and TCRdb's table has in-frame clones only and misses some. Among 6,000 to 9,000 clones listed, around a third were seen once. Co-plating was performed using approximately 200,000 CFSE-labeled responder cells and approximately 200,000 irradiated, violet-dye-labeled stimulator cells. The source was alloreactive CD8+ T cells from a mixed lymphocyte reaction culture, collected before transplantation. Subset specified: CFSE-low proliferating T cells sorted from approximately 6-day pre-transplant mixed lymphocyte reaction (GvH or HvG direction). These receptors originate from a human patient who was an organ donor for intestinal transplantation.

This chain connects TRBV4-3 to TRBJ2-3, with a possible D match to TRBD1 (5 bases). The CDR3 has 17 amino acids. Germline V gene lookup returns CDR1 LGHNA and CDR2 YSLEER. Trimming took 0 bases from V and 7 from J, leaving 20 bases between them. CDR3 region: CASSQDVDTLGRNTQYF. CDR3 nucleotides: TGCGCCAGCAGCCAAGATGTGGACACCCTGGGGCGGAATACGCAGTATTTT.

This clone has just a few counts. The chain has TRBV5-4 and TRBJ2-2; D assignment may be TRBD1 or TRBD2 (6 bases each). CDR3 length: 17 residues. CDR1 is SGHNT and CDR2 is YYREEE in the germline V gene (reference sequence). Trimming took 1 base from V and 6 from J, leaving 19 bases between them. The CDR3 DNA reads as TGTGCCAGCAGCTTGTGGTGGTTCGGGGGCTTCCCCGGGGAGCTGTTTTTT. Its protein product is CASSLWWFGGFPGELFF.

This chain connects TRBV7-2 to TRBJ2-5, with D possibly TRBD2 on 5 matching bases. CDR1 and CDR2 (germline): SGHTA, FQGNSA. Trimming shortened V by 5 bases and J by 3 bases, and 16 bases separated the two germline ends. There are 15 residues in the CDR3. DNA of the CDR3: TGTGCCAGCAGCCCTCTGGACTGGCCGGAAGAGACCCAGTACTTC. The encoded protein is CASSPLDWPEETQYF.

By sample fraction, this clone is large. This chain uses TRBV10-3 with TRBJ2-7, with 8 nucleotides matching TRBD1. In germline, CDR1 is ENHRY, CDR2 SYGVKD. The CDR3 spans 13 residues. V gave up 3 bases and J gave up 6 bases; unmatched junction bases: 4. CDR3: CAISDRTGSEQYF. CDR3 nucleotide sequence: TGTGCCATCAGTGATAGGACAGGGTCCGAGCAGTACTTC.

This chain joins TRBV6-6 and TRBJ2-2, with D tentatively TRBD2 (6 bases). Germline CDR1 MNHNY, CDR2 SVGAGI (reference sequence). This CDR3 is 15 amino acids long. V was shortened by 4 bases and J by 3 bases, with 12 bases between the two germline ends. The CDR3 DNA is TGTGCCAGCAGTTTACATGGCGGGGACACCGGGGAGCTGTTTTTT. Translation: CASSLHGGDTGELFF.

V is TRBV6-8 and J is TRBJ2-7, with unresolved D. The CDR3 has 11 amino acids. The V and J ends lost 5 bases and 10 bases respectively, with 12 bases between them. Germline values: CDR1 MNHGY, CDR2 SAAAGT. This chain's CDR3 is CASSVFPYQYF. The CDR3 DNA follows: TGTGCCAGCAGTGTTTTCCCATATCAGTACTTC.

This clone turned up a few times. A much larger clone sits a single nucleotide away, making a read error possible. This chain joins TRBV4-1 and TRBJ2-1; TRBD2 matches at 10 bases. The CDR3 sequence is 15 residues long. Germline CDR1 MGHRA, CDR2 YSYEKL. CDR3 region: CATSQVKRGGDEQFF. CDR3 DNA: TGCGCCACCAGCCAAGTTAAGCGGGGGGGGGATGAGCAGTTCTTC.

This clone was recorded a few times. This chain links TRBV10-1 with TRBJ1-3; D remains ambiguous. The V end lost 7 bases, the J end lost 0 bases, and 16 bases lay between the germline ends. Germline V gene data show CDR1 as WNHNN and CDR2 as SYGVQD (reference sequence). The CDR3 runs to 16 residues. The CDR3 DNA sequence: TGCGCCAGCACTATATTGGACGTCTACTCTGGAAACACCATATATTTT. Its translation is CASTILDVYSGNTIYF.

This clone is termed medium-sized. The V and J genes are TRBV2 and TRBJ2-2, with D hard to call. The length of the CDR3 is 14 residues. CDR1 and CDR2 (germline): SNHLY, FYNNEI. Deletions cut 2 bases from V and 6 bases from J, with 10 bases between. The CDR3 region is CASSELVVPGELFF. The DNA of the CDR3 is TGTGCCAGCAGTGAATTGGTCGTCCCCGGGGAGCTGTTTTTT.

In nucleotides, the CDR3 is TGTGCCAGCAGCCCTGGGACCATCTACGAGCAGTACTTC. This gives the protein CASSPGTIYEQYF. The chain uses TRBV7-9 and TRBJ2-7; D could derive from TRBD1 or TRBD2 (5 bases each). The V end was cut by 5 bases, the J end by 3 bases, with 11 bases between. This CDR3 is 13 amino acids long. The germline V gene encodes CDR1 SEHNR and CDR2 FQNEAQ (reference sequence).

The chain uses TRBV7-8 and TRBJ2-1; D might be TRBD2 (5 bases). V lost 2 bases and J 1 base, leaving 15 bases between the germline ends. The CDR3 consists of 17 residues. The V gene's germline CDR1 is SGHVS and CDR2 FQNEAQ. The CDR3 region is CASSLSRGLASYNEQFF. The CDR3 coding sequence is TGTGCCAGCAGCTTAAGTCGCGGGCTAGCTTCCTACAATGAGCAGTTCTTC. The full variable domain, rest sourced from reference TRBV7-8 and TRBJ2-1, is GAGVSQSPRYKVAKRGQDVALRCDPISGHVSLFWYQQALGQGPEFLTYFQNEAQLDKSGLPSDRFFAERPEGSVSTLKIQRTQQEDSAVYLCASSLSRGLASYNEQFFGPGTRLTVL.

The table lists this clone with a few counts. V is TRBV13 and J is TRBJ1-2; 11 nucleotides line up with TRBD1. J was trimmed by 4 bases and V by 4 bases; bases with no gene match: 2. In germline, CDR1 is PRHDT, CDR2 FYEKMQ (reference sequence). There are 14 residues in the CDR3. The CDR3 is CASSSGTGGYGYTF. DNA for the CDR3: TGTGCCAGCAGCTCCGGGACAGGGGGCTATGGCTACACCTTC.

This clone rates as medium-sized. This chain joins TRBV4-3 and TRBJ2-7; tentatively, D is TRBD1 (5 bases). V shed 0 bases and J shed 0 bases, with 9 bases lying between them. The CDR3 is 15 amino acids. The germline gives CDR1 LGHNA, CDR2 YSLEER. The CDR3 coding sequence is TGCGCCAGCAGCCAAGAGGACACAAGCTCCTACGAGCAGTACTTC. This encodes CASSQEDTSSYEQYF.

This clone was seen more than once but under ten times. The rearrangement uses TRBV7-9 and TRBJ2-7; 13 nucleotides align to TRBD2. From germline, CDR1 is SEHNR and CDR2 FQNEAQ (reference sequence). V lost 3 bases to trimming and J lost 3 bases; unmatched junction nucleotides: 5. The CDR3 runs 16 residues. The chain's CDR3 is CASSFRTSGGDYEQYF. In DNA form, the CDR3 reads TGTGCCAGCAGCTTCCGGACTAGCGGGGGCGACTACGAGCAGTACTTC.

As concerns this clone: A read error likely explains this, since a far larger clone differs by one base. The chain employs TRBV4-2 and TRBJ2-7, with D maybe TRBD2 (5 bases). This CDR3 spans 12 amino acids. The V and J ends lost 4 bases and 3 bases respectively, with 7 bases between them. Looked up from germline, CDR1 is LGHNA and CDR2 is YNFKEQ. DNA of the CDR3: TGTGCCAGCAGCCGAGGAGGCTACGAGCAGTACTTC. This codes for CASSRGGYEQYF.

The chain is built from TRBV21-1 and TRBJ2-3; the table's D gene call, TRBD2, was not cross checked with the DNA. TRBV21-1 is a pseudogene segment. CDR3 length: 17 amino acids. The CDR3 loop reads CASSKAVPERDTDTQYF. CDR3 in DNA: TGTGCCAGCAGCAAAGCAGTCCCTGAGAGGGACACAGATACGCAGTATTTT.

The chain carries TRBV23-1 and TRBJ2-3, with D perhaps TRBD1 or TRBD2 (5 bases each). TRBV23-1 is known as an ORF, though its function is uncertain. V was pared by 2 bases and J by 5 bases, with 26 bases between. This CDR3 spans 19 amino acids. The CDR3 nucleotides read TGCGCCAGCAGTCAAGTCCAACCCACCGGGACCGCCGCGCGAGATACGCAGTATTTT. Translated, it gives CASSQVQPTGTAARDTQYF.

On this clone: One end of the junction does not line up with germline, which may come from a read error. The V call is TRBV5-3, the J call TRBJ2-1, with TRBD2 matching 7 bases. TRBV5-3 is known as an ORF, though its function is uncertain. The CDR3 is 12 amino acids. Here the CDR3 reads CASSSGGNEQFF. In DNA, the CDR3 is TGTGCCAGCAGCTCCGGGGGGAATGAGCAGTTCTTC.

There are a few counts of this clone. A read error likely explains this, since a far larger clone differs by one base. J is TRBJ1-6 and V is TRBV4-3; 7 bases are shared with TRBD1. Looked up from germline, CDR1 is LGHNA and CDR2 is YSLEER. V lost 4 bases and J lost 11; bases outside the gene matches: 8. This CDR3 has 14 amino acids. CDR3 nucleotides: TGCGCCAGCAGCCTCCGGGACAGTGGAGCACCCCTCCACTTT. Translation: CASSLRDSGAPLHF.

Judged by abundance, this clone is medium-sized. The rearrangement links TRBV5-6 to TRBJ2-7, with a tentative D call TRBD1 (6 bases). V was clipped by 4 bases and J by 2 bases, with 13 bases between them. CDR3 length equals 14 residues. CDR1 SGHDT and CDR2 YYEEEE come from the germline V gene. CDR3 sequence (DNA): TGTGCCAGCAGCCCAGGGGTGGGCGCCTACGAGCAGTACTTC. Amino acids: CASSPGVGAYEQYF. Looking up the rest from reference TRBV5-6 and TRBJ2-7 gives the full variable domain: DAGVTQSPTHLIKTRGQQVTLRCSPKSGHDTVSWYQQALGQGPQFIFQYYEEEERQRGNFPDRFSGHQFPNYSSELNVNALLLGDSALYLCASSPGVGAYEQYFGPGTRLTVT.

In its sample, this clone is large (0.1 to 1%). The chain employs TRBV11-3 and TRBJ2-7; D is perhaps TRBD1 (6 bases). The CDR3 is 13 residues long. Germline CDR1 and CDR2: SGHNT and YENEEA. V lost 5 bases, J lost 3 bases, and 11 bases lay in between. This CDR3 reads CASSPRGSYEQYF. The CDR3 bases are TGTGCCAGCAGCCCAAGGGGGAGCTACGAGCAGTACTTC.

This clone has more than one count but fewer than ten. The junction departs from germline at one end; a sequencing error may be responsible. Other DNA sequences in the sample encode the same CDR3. The chain's CDR3 is CASSQDWRALQTEAFF. The CDR3 DNA sequence: TGTGCCAGCAGCCAAGATTGGCGGGCTCTGCAGACTGAAGCTTTCTTT. The rearrangement links TRBV4-1 to TRBJ1-1; D not certain. The CDR3 is 16 amino acids. Germline CDR1 and CDR2: MGHRA and YSYEKL.

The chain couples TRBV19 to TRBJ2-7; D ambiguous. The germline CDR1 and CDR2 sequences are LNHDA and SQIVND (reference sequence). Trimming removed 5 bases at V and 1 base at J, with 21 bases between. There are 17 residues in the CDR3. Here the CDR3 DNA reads TGTGCCAGTAGTGCCAGGCTAGGGCAGAAATTATCCTACGAGCAGTACTTC. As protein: CASSARLGQKLSYEQYF.

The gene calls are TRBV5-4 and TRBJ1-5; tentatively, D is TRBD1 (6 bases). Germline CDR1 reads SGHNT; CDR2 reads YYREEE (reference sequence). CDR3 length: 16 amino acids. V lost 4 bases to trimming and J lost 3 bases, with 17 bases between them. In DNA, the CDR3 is TGTGCCAGCAGCGCTTATGGACAGCACTACAATCAGCCCCAGCATTTT. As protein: CASSAYGQHYNQPQHF.

The CDR3 coding sequence is TGTGCCACCTCCGACAGGGGACTAGAGTTGGTCAAAAACATTCAGTACTTC. This codes for CATSDRGLELVKNIQYF. This chain uses TRBV15 with TRBJ2-4; D possibly matches TRBD1 or TRBD2 (8 bases each). Trimming took off 8 bases at V and 3 bases at J, with 23 bases between the two ends. CDR1 is LNHNV and CDR2 is YYDKDF in the germline V gene (reference sequence). The CDR3 runs 17 residues.

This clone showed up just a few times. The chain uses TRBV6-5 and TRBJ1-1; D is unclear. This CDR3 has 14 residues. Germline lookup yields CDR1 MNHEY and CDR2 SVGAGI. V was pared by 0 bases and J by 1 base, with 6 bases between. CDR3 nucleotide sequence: TGTGCCAGCAGTTACTCGTTACGGAACACTGAAGCTTTCTTT. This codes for CASSYSLRNTEAFF.

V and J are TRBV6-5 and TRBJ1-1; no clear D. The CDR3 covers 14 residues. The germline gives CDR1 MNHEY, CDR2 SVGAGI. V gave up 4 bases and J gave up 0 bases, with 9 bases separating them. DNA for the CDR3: TGTGCCAGCAGTTTGCCGACCTTGAACACTGAAGCTTTCTTT. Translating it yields CASSLPTLNTEAFF.

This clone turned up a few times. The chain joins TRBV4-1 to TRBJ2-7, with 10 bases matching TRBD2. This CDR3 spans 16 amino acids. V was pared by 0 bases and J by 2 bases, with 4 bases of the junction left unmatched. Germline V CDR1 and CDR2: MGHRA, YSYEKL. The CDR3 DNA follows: TGCGCCAGCAGCCAAGATTCAACTAGCGGGGCCTACGAGCAGTACTTC. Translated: CASSQDSTSGAYEQYF.

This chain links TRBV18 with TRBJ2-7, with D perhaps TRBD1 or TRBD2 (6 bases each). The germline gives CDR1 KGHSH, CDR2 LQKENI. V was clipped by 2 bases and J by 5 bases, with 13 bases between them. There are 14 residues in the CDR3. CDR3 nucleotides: TGTGCCAGCTCACCAAGGGGGGCTTTCAACGAGCAGTACTTC. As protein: CASSPRGAFNEQYF.

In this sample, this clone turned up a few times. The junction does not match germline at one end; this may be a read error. The CDR3 nucleotides read TGCAGCGGTGAAACTTCGACTCGGGGGGGCCAGAACATTCAGTACTTC. Residues: CSGETSTRGGQNIQYF. The J gene is TRBJ2-4, the V gene TRBV29-1, with 8 bases fitting TRBD2. The CDR3 totals 16 residues. Germline loops: CDR1 SQVTM, CDR2 ANQGSEA.

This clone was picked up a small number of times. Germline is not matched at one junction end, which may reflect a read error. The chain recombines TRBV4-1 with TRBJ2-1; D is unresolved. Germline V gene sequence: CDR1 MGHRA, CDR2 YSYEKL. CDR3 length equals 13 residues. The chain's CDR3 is CASSPSSYNEQFF. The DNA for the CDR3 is TGTGCCAGCAGCCCTAGCTCCTACAATGAGCAGTTCTTC.